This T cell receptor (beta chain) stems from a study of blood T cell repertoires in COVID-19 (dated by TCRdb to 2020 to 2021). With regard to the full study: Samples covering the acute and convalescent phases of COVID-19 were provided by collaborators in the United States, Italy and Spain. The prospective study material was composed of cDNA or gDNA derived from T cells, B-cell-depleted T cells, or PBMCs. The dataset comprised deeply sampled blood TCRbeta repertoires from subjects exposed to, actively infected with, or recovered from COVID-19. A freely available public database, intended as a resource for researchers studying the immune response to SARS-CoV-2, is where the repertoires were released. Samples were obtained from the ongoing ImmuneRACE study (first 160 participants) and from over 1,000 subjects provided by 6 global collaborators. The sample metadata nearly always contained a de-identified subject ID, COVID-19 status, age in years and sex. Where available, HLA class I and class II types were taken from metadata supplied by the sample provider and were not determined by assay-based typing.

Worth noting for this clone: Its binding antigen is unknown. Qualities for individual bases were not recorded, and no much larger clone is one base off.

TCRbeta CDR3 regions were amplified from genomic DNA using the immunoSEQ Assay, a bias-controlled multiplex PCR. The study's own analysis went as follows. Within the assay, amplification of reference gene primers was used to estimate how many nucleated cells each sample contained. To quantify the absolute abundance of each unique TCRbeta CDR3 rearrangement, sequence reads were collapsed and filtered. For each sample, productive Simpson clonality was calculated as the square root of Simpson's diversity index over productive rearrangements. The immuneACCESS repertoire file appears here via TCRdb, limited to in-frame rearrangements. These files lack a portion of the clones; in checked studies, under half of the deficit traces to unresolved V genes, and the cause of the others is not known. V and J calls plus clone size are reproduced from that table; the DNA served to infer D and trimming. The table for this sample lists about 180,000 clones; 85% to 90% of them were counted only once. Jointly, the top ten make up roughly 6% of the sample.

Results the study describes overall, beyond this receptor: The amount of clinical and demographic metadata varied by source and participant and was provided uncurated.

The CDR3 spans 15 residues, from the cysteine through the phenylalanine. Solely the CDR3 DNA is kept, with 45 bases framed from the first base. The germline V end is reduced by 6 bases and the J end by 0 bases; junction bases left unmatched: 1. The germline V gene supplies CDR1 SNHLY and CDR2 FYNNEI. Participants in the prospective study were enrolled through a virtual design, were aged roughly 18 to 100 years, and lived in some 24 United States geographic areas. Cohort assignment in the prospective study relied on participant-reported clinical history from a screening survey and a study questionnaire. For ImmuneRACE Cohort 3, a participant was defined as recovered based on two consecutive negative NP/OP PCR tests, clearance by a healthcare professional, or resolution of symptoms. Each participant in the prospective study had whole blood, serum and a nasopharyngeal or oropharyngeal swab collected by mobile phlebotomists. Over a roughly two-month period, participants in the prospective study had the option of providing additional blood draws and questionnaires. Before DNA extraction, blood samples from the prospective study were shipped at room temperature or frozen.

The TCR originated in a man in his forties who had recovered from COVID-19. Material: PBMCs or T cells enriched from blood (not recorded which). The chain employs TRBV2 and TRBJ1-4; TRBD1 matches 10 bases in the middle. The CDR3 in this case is CASRDRGATNEKLFF. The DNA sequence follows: TGTGCCAGCAGGGACAGGGGGGCAACTAATGAAAAACTGTTTTTT.